In this sample, the clone carrying this T cell receptor beta chain turned up once. Its antigen is currently unknown. This sample stems from a study of OX40 agonist ivuxolimab in advanced cancers. About the research overall: Patients were over 65% male with ages roughly 20 to 90, mean about 65. Three patients, one with hepatocellular carcinoma and two with cutaneous melanoma, achieved partial responses.

The method was immunoSEQ multiplex PCR; TCRdb's version includes in-frame clones alone and lacks a portion of them. The sample shows 52,000 or so clones, approximately 94% of them seen only once. Study observations and caveats: Expanded peripheral T cell antigen specificity was not determined. In CD8+ T cells, expanded clones were on average more numerous than in CD4+.

From germline, CDR1 is PRHDT and CDR2 FYEKMQ (reference sequence). The CDR3 runs 16 residues. The V gene end was trimmed by 1 base and the J gene end by 5 bases; junction bases not matched to a gene: 8. The chain carries TRBV13 and TRBJ2-1; the match to TRBD2 covers 7 bases. The sequence was obtained from an adult with an advanced solid tumor such as melanoma, head and neck, liver or kidney cancer. Specimen: CD4+ or CD8+ T cells sorted from blood, collected in a trial of the OX40 agonist ivuxolimab. CDR3 region: CASSLVAAGKNNEQFF. In DNA form, the CDR3 reads TGTGCCAGCAGCTTAGTCGCAGCGGGAAAAAACAATGAGCAGTTCTTC.